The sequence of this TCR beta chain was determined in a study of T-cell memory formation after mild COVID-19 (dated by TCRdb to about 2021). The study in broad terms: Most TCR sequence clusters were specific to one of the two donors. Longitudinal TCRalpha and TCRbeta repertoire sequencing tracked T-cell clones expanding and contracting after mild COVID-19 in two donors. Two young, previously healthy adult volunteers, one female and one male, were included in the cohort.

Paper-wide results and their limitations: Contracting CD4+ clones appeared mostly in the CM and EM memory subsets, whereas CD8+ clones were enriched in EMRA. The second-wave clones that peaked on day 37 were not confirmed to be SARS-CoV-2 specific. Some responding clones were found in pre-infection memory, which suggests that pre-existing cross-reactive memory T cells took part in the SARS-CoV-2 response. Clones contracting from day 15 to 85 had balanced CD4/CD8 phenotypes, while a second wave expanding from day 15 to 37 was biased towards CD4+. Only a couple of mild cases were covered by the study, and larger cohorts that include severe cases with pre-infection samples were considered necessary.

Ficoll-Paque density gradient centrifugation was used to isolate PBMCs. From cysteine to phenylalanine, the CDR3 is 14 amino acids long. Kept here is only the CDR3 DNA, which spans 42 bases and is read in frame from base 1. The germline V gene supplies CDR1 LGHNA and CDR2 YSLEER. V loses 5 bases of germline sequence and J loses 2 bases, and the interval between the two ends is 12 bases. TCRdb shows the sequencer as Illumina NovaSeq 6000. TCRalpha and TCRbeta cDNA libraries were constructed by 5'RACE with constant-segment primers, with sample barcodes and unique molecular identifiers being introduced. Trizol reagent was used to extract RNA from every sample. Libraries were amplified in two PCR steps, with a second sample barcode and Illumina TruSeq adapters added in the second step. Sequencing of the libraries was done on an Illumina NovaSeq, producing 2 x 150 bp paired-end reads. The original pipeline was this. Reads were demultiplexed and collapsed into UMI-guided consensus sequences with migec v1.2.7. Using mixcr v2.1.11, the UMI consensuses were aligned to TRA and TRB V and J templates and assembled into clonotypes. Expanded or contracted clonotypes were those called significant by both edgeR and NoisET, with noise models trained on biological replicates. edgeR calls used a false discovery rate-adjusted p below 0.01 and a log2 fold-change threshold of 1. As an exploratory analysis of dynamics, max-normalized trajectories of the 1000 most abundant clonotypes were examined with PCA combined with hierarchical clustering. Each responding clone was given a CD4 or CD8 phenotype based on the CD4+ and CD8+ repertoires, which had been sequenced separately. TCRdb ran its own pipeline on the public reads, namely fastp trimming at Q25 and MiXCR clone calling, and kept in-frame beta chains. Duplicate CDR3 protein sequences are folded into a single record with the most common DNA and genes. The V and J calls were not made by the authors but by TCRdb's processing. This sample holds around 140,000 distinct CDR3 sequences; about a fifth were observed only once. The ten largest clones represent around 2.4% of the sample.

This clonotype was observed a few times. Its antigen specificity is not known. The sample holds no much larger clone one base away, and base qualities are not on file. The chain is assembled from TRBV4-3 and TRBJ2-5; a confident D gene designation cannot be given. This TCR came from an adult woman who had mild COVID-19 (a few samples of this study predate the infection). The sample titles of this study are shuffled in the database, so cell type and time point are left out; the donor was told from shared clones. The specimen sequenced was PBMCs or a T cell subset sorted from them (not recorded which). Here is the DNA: TGCGCCAGCAGCACCCATTGGCCGCAAGAGACCCAGTACTTC. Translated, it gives CASSTHWPQETQYF.